Presented here are 5 T cell receptor beta chains from one specimen sequenced in a study of T cell repertoires in cytomegalovirus infection. Each CDR3 protein gets one entry after TCRdb re-called the reads with MiXCR. Of 450,000 to 550,000 distinct CDR3 sequences in the sample, more than 15% were seen once. Input material: CD8+ T cells from PBMCs. The source is a human donor in good health (CMV status not recorded). Some clones in this sample may be carry-over from other donors' samples.

This clonotype was seen repeatedly, ten times or more. The chain carries TRBV29-1 and TRBJ2-1; D possibly corresponds to TRBD1 (6 bases). Looked up from germline, CDR1 is SQVTM and CDR2 is ANQGSEA. V shed 7 bases and J shed 9 bases, with 13 bases lying between them. The CDR3 length is 11 residues. The CDR3 nucleotides are TGCAGCGCCGAGGGGGACGGTGAGCAGTTCTTC. Encoded protein: CSAEGDGEQFF.

Ten or more counts support this clonotype. The V and J genes are TRBV4-1 and TRBJ1-1; perhaps TRBD1 as D (6 bases). This CDR3 has 14 residues. Trimming cost V 4 bases and J 5 bases, with 14 bases left between them. CDR1 MGHRA and CDR2 YSYEKL come from the germline V gene. For the CDR3, the DNA is TGCGCCAGCAGCCGGGGACACGGTCGGACTGAAGCTTTCTTT. Translating gives CASSRGHGRTEAFF.

The chain employs TRBV5-1 and TRBJ2-3; 13 bases line up with TRBD2. The CDR3 is 15 residues long. The trim removed 3 bases at V and 4 bases at J, leaving 2 bases unmatched. Germline V gene lookup returns CDR1 SGHRS and CDR2 YFSETQ. The CDR3, as DNA: TGCGCCAGCAGCTGGACTAGCGGGGGATCAGATACGCAGTATTTT. Amino acid sequence: CASSWTSGGSDTQYF.

Ten or more counts support this clonotype. This chain connects TRBV25-1 to TRBJ2-1; perhaps TRBD1 as D (7 bases). The germline CDR1 and CDR2 sequences are MGHDK and SYGVNS. This CDR3 contains 15 residues. Trimming took 4 bases from V and 5 from J, leaving 15 bases between them. The CDR3 spells CASSGPGGGHNEQFF. The CDR3, as DNA: TGTGCCAGCAGTGGCCCAGGGGGAGGTCACAATGAGCAGTTCTTC.

The chain has TRBV7-9 and TRBJ1-5; perhaps TRBD1 as D (5 bases). Germline V gene lookup returns CDR1 SEHNR and CDR2 FQNEAQ (reference sequence). Trimming took 1 base from V and 4 from J, leaving 14 bases between them. The CDR3 sequence is 16 residues long. CDR3 bases: TGTGCCAGCAGCTTAGGGGGACGGGCCGCAAATCAGCCCCAGCATTTT. This translates into CASSLGGRAANQPQHF.